The present T cell receptor (beta chain) was sequenced within a study of siplizumab effects on memory and regulatory T cells. Points on this clone: Its antigen remains unidentified.

Profiled with immunoSEQ multiplex PCR; TCRdb holds only in-frame clones, not every one. The sample records around 110,000 clones, around 94% being singletons. The CDR3 contains 15 residues. Germline V lookup: CDR1 MNHEY, CDR2 SVGAGI. The germline V and J ends were trimmed by 0 bases and 5 bases, with 11 bases remaining between them. Study-wide findings and caveats: The alloresponse seemed to draw substantially on naive T cells, which appeared more diverse than memory cells. Suppressive capability of dividing Tregs from siplizumab cultures went unverified. No assignable naive or memory phenotype existed for roughly 75-95% of proliferating CD4+ or CD8+ clones.

V gene TRBV6-5 combines with J gene TRBJ1-5, with TRBD1 as a possible D gene (5 bases). This receptor was taken from a human donor in good health. Sequencing input: non-Treg CD4+ T cells sorted from blood. CDR3 DNA sequence: TGTGCCAGCAGTTACTCTTGGGACGCGGATCAGCCCCAGCATTTT. Protein: CASSYSWDADQPQHF.